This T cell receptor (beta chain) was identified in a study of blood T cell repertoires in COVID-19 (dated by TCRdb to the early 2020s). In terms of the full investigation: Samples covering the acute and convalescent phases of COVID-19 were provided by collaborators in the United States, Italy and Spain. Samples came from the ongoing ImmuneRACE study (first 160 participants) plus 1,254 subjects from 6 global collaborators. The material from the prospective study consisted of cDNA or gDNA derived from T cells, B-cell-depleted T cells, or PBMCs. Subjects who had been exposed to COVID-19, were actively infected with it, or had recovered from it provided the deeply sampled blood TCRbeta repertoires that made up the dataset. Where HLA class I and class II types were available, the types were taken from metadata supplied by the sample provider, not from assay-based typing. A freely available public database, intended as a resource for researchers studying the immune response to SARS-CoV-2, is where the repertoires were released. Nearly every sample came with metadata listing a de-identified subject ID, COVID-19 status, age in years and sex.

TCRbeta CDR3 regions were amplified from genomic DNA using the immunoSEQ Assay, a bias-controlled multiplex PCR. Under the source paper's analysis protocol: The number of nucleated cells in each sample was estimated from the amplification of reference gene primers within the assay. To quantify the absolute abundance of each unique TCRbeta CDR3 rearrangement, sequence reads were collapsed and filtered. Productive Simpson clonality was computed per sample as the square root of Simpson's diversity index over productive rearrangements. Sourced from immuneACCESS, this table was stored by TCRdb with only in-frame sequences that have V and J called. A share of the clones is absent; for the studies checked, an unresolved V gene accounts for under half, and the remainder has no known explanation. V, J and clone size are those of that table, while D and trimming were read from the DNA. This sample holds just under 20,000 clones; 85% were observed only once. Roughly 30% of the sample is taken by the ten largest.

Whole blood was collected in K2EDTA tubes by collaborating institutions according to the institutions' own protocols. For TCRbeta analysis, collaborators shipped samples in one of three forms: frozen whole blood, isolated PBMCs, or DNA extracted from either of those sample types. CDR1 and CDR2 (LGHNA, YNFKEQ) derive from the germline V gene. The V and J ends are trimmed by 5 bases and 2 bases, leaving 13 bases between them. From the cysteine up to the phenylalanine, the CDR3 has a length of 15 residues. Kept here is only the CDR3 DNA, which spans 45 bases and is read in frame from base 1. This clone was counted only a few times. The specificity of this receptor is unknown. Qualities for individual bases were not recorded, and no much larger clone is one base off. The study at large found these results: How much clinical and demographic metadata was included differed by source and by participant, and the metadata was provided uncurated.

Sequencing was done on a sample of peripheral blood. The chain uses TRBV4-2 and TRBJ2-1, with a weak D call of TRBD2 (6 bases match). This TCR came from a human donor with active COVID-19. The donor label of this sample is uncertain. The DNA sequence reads TGTGCCAGCAGCGTACGGGACTCTGCCTACAATGAGCAGTTCTTC. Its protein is CASSVRDSAYNEQFF.